This T cell receptor (beta chain) appears in the sequencing data of a study of cytomegalovirus exposure and HLA in healthy donors. Method: immunoSEQ multiplex PCR; TCRdb's copy keeps in-frame clones and lacks some. The sample shows 210,000 or so clones, just over 85% of them seen only once. The sequence was collected from a woman younger than 30 in good health and CMV-seronegative. Sequenced: PBMCs.

In DNA, the CDR3 is TGCGCCAGCAGCTTGGGGGGCGTCGATGAGCAGTTCTTC. Encoded protein: CASSLGGVDEQFF. The rearrangement uses TRBV5-1 and TRBJ2-1; perhaps TRBD1 as D (5 bases). Germline CDR1 reads SGHRS; CDR2 reads YFSETQ. This CDR3 is built from 13 residues. The V and J ends lost 0 bases and 8 bases respectively, with 9 bases between them.